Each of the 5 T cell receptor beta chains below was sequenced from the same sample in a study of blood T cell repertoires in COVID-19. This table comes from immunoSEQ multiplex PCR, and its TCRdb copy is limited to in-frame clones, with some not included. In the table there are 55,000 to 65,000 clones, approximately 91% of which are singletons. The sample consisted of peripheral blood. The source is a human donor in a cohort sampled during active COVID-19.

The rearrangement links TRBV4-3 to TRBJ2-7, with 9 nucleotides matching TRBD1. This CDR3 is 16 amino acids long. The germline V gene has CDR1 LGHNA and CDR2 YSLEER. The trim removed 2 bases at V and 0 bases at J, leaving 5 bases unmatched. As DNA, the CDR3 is TGCGCCAGCAGCCAAAACAGGGGGCCAAGCTCCTACGAGCAGTACTTC. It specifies CASSQNRGPSSYEQYF.

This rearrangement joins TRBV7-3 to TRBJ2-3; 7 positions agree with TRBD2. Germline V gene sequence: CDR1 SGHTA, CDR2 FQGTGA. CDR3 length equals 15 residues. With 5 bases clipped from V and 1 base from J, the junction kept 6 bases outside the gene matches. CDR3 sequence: CASSRTTSGTDTQYF. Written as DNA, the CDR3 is TGTGCCAGCAGCCGTACTACTAGCGGCACAGATACGCAGTATTTT.

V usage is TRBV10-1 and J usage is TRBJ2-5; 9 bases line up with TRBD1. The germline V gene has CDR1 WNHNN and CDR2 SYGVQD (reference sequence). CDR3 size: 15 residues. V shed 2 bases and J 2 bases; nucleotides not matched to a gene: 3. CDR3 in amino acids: CASSEGGQGQETQYF. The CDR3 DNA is TGCGCCAGCAGTGAGGGGGGACAGGGTCAAGAGACCCAGTACTTC.

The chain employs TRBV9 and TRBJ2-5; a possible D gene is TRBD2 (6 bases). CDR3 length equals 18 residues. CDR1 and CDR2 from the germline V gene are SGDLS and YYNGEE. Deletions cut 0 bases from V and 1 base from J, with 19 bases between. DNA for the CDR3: TGTGCCAGCAGCGTAGGGACCCCGACTAGATCGGCCCAAGAGACCCAGTACTTC. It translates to CASSVGTPTRSAQETQYF.

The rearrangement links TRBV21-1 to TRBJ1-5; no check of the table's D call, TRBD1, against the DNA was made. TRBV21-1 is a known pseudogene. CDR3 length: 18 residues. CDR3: CASSQCYRDRGANQPQHF. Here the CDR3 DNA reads TGTGCCAGCAGCCAATGTTACCGGGACAGGGGAGCCAATCAGCCCCAGCATTTT.